The subject of this entry is one T cell receptor (beta chain). Per germline, CDR1 DFQATT and CDR2 SNEGSKA (reference sequence). This CDR3 has 11 amino acids. The V and J ends lost 1 base and 8 bases respectively, with 8 bases between them. This specimen comes from a study of blood T cell repertoires in COVID-19. Some clones are missing from TCRdb's copy, which holds only in-frame ones; the method was immunoSEQ multiplex PCR. The data show under 150,000 clones, with around 91% seen just once and just over 3% held by the top ten. The material sequenced was peripheral blood. The chain employs TRBV20-1 and TRBJ1-1; D not certain. The sequence was obtained from a woman aged 55-75 years with active COVID-19. CDR3 region: CSARVGGEAFF. In DNA, the CDR3 is TGCAGTGCTAGAGTAGGCGGCGAAGCTTTCTTT.